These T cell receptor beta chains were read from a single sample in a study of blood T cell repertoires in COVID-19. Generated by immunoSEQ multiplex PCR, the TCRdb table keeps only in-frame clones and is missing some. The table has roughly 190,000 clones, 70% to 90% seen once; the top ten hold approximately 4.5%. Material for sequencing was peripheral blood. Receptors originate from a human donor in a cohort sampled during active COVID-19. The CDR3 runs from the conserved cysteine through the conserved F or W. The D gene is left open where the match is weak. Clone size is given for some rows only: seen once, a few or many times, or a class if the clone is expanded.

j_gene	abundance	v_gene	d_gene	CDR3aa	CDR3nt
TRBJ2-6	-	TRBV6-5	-	CASSYSVSGANVLTF	TGTGCCAGCAGTTATAGCGTCTCTGGGGCCAACGTCCTGACTTTC
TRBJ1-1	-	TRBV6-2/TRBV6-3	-	CASSYPDRNTEAFF	TGTGCCAGCAGTTACCCTGACAGAAACACTGAAGCTTTCTTT
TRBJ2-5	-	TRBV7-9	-	CASSLGGREETQYF	TGTGCCAGCAGCTTGGGGGGACGTGAAGAGACCCAGTACTTC
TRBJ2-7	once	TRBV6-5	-	CASSPRSYEQYF	TGTGCCAGCAGTCCCCGGTCCTACGAGCAGTACTTC
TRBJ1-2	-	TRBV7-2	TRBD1	CASSLIVGQALRGYTF	TGTGCCAGCAGCTTAATAGTTGGACAGGCCTTGCGGGGCTACACCTTC
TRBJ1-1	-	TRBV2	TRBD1	CASTQIGQGNTEAFF	TGTGCCAGCACCCAAATAGGACAGGGTAACACTGAAGCTTTCTTT
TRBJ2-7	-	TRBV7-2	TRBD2	CASSLPGLAGISREQYF	TGTGCCAGCAGCTTACCGGGACTAGCGGGAATTAGCCGCGAGCAGTACTTC
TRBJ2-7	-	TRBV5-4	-	CASSLGGAGGEYEQYF	TGTGCCAGCAGCTTGGGGGGGGCAGGGGGAGAATACGAGCAGTACTTC
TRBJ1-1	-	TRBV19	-	CASSILGGTEAFF	TGTGCCAGTAGTATTTTAGGAGGCACTGAAGCTTTCTTT
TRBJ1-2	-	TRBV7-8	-	CASSLEGVDGYTF	TGTGCCAGCAGCTTAGAGGGGGTCGACGGCTACACCTTC
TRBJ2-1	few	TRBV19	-	CASSIDNYSEQFF	TGTGCCAGTAGTATAGACAATTATAGTGAGCAGTTCTTC
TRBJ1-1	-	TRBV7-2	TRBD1	CASSLAQGAHTEAFF	TGTGCCAGCAGCTTAGCGCAGGGGGCGCACACTGAAGCTTTCTTT
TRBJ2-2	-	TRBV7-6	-	CASSSRGELFF	TGTGCCAGCAGCTCCCGCGGGGAGCTGTTTTTT
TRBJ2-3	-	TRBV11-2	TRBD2	CASSLNFLAGTDTQYF	TGTGCCAGCAGCTTAAACTTTCTAGCGGGAACAGATACGCAGTATTTT
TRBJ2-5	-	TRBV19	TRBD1	CASSPRTGGRETQYF	TGTGCCAGTAGCCCCCGGACAGGGGGCCGAGAGACCCAGTACTTC
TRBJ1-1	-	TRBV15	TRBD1	CATSRGGQGARAEAFF	TGTGCCACCAGCAGAGGCGGACAGGGGGCGCGGGCTGAAGCTTTCTTT
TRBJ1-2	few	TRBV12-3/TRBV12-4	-	CASSPSGRYGYTF	TGTGCCAGCAGTCCCTCAGGGAGGTATGGCTACACCTTC
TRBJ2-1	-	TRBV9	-	CASSVSWGRDNEQFF	TGTGCCAGCAGCGTTAGCTGGGGGCGCGACAATGAGCAGTTCTTC
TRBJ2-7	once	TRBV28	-	CASSSGSYEQYF	TGTGCCAGCAGTTCAGGGTCCTACGAGCAGTACTTC
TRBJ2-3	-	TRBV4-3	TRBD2	CASSPRAGRDTDTQYF	TGCGCCAGCAGCCCGAGGGCCGGGAGGGACACAGATACGCAGTATTTT
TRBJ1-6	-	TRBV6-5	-	CASSTGQHYNSPLHF	TGTGCCAGCAGTACAGGACAGCACTATAATTCACCCCTCCACTTT
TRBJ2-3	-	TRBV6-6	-	CASSWASTDTQYF	TGTGCCAGCAGTTGGGCATCCACAGATACGCAGTATTTT
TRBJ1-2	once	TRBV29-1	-	CSVRGRDDGYTF	TGCAGCGTCAGAGGCAGGGATGATGGCTACACCTTC
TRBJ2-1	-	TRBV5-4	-	CASSRGGGYNEQFF	TGTGCCAGCAGCCGAGGAGGTGGCTACAATGAGCAGTTCTTC
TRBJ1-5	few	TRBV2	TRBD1	CASSEQGARSNQPQHF	TGTGCCAGCAGTGAACAGGGGGCGCGTAGCAATCAGCCCCAGCATTTT
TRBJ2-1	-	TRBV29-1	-	CSAEVRVAYNEQFF	TGCAGCGCTGAAGTCAGGGTAGCTTACAATGAGCAGTTCTTC
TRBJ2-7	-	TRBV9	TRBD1	CASSVTDFEQGAGEQYF	TGTGCCAGCAGCGTCACGGACTTTGAACAGGGGGCGGGAGAGCAGTACTTC
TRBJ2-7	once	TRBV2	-	CASSPTGPYEQYF	TGTGCCAGCAGTCCGACAGGTCCCTACGAGCAGTACTTC
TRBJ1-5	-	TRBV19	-	CASGFSNQPQHF	TGTGCCAGTGGCTTCAGCAATCAGCCCCAGCATTTT
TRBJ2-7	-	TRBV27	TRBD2	CASSFLGLAVGEQYF	TGTGCCAGCAGTTTCCTGGGACTAGCGGTGGGGGAGCAGTACTTC
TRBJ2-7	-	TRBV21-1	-	CATPGGGRATSYEQYF	TGTGCCACCCCGGGGGGCGGGAGGGCGACGTCCTACGAGCAGTACTTC
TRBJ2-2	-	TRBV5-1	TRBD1	CASSLTGGDGELFF	TGCGCCAGCAGCCTGACAGGGGGTGACGGGGAGCTGTTTTTT